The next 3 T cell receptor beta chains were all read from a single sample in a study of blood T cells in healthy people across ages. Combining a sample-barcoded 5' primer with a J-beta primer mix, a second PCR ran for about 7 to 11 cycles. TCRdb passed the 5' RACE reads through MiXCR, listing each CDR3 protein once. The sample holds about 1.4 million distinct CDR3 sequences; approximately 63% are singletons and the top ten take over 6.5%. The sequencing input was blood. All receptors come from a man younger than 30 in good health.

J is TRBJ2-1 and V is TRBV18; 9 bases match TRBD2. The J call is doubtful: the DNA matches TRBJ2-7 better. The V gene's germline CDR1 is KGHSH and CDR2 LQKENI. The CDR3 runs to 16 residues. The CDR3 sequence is CASSPVVAGAYNEQYF. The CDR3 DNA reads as TGTGCCAGCTCACCTGTCGTAGCGGGGGCCTACAATGAGCAGTACTTC.

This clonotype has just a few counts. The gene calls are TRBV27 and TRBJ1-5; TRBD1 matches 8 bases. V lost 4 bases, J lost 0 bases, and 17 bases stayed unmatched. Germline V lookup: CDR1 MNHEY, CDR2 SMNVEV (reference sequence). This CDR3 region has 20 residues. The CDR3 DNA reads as TGTGCCAGCAGTTCGACCTACCGGACAGGGCTGGGGTATAGCAATCAGCCCCAGCATTTT. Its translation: CASSSTYRTGLGYSNQPQHF.

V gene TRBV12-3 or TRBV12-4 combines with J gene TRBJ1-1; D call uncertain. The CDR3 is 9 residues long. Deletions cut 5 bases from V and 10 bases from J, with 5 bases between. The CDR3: CASSPPAFF. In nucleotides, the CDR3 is TGTGCCAGCAGTCCCCCAGCTTTCTTT.